Presented here are 17 T cell receptor beta chains from one specimen sequenced in a study of blood T cell repertoires in COVID-19. The repertoire was sequenced with immunoSEQ multiplex PCR; TCRdb's copy has only in-frame clones and lacks some. The table lists 150,000 or so clones, 65% to 90% of them singletons, with roughly an eighth in the top ten. Input material: peripheral blood. The receptors come from a woman aged 60 to 75 with COVID-19, enrolled during active disease.

V usage is TRBV5-4 and J usage is TRBJ2-3; TRBD2 agrees at 12 bases. The CDR3 covers 16 residues. The V gene's germline CDR1 is SGHNT and CDR2 YYREEE (reference sequence). The ends lost 9 bases at V and 3 bases at J; junction bases unmatched: 11. Here the CDR3 reads CATTDPSGRGTDTQYF. For the CDR3, the DNA is TGTGCCACCACAGACCCTAGCGGGAGGGGGACAGATACGCAGTATTTT.

The chain joins TRBV5-1 to TRBJ2-2, with D maybe TRBD2 (5 bases). This CDR3 comprises 14 residues. The germline CDR1 and CDR2 sequences are SGHRS and YFSETQ. V lost 9 bases and J lost 3, with 15 bases in between. CDR3 in amino acids: CAIRPGDDTGELFF. The CDR3 DNA sequence: TGCGCCATCCGACCCGGGGATGACACCGGGGAGCTGTTTTTT.

The V gene is TRBV5-1, the J gene TRBJ2-1, with TRBD2 matching over 7 bases. V dropped 4 bases and J dropped 10; count of bases not matched to a gene: 11. The germline CDR1 and CDR2 sequences are SGHRS and YFSETQ. The CDR3 has 14 amino acids. The CDR3 sequence is CASSLSGGSREQFF. DNA of the CDR3: TGCGCCAGCAGCCTCTCGGGCGGGAGTCGGGAGCAGTTCTTC.

The gene calls are TRBV7-9 and TRBJ1-2; D may be TRBD1 (6 bases). V was trimmed by 3 bases and J by 8 bases, leaving 22 bases between them. This CDR3 contains 16 residues. The germline V gene has CDR1 SEHNR and CDR2 FQNEAQ (reference sequence). The CDR3 DNA reads as TGTGCCAGCAGCTTCTACGCTCAGGGGAGCAGTGAGGGCTACACCTTC. Its protein product is CASSFYAQGSSEGYTF.

As to this clone: An end of the junction does not agree with germline; a read error may underlie this. This rearrangement joins TRBV5-4 to TRBJ2-7; weak D call: TRBD2 (6 bases). CDR1 is SGHNT, CDR2 YYREEE, per germline (reference sequence). The CDR3 totals 13 residues. The CDR3 loop reads CASSLGLTYEQYF. CDR3 DNA sequence: TGTGCCAGCAGTTTGGGACTGACCTACGAGCAGTACTTC.

V gene TRBV27 combines with J gene TRBJ1-4; a possible D gene is TRBD1 (5 bases). CDR1 and CDR2 from the germline V gene are MNHEY and SMNVEV (reference sequence). The CDR3 contains 15 residues. The V end was cut by 4 bases, the J end by 8 bases, with 17 bases between. CDR3 in DNA: TGTGCCAGCAGTTCCCTCGACAGCCTAAGGGAAAAACTGTTTTTT. Residues: CASSSLDSLREKLFF.

The chain links TRBV19 to TRBJ1-2, with D perhaps TRBD1 (5 bases). There are 13 residues in the CDR3. V dropped 2 bases and J dropped 7 bases, with 11 bases sitting between them. Per germline, CDR1 LNHDA and CDR2 SQIVND (reference sequence). CDR3 sequence: CASSIQGSSGYTF. DNA of the CDR3: TGTGCCAGTAGTATACAGGGATCGAGTGGCTACACCTTC.

This chain uses TRBV7-9 with TRBJ1-4; D is perhaps TRBD1 (6 bases). The CDR3 runs to 14 residues. The germline V and J ends were trimmed by 5 bases and 7 bases, with 14 bases remaining between them. Germline V gene sequence: CDR1 SEHNR, CDR2 FQNEAQ (reference sequence). The DNA of the CDR3 is TGTGCCAGCAGCAAGGGGGGGACCGGTGAAAAACTGTTTTTT. Residues: CASSKGGTGEKLFF.

This chain connects TRBV7-9 to TRBJ1-1, with 8 bases matching TRBD1. The CDR3 sequence is 14 residues long. V lost 4 bases and J lost 1; bases outside the gene matches: 2. Per the germline V gene, CDR1 is SEHNR and CDR2 is FQNEAQ (reference sequence). The CDR3 nucleotides are TGTGCCAGCAGCTCCGGACAGGGGAACACTGAAGCTTTCTTT. As protein: CASSSGQGNTEAFF.

V and J are TRBV5-5 and TRBJ1-5; 7 bases agree with TRBD1. V lost 5 bases and J lost 4; bases outside the gene matches: 9. Looked up from germline, CDR1 is SGHKS and CDR2 is YYEKEE (reference sequence). The CDR3 length is 15 residues. The CDR3 here is CASSQRQGVNQPQHF. The CDR3 nucleotides read TGTGCCAGCAGTCAAAGACAGGGCGTTAATCAGCCCCAGCATTTT. Full variable domain (outside the CDR3, taken from reference TRBV5-5 and TRBJ1-5): DAGVTQSPTHLIKTRGQQVTLRCSPISGHKSVSWYQQVLGQGPQFIFQYYEKEERGRGNFPDRFSARQFPNYSSELNVNALLLGDSALYLCASSQRQGVNQPQHFGDGTRLSIL.

This clone occurred a few times. The chain links TRBV5-1 to TRBJ1-6, with no clear D. The CDR3 runs to 14 residues. The germline gives CDR1 SGHRS, CDR2 YFSETQ. V lost 4 bases, J lost 7 bases, and 12 bases lay in between. The CDR3, as DNA: TGCGCCAGCAGCCGCGTTGAGGCGAATTCACCCCTCCACTTT. Protein sequence: CASSRVEANSPLHF.

This clone has just one count. The genes are TRBV24-1 and TRBJ2-5; D unclear. The germline gives CDR1 KGHDR, CDR2 SFDVKD. V was pared by 0 bases and J by 5 bases, with 3 bases between. The CDR3 is made up of 12 amino acids. The CDR3 loop is CATSDLLETQYF. CDR3 nucleotide sequence: TGTGCCACCAGTGATTTGCTCGAGACCCAGTACTTC.

The rearrangement links TRBV2 to TRBJ1-5; D is undetermined. From germline, CDR1 is SNHLY and CDR2 FYNNEI. This CDR3 region has 14 residues. Trimming left V 4 bases short and J 2 bases short, with 9 bases between. CDR3 amino acids: CASSVPRGNQPQHF. The CDR3 DNA sequence: TGTGCCAGCAGTGTTCCCCGGGGCAATCAGCCCCAGCATTTT.

V usage is TRBV6-5 and J usage is TRBJ2-7, with a weak D call TRBD1 (5 bases). V lost 8 bases and J 3 bases, leaving 20 bases between the germline ends. Looked up from germline, CDR1 is MNHEY and CDR2 is SVGAGI. The CDR3 is 15 amino acids. The CDR3 loop is CASWAGSTVNYEQYF. The CDR3 region has the DNA TGTGCCAGCTGGGCAGGGTCTACTGTTAACTACGAGCAGTACTTC.

The chain employs TRBV19 and TRBJ2-5; TRBD2 agrees at 14 bases. CDR1 and CDR2 (germline): LNHDA, SQIVND (reference sequence). Trimming cost V 4 bases and J 2 bases; bases outside gene matches: 6. CDR3 length equals 17 residues. CDR3 in DNA: TGTGCCAGTAGTAGGGGACTAGCGGGAGTTCGGCAAGAGACCCAGTACTTC. This sequence encodes CASSRGLAGVRQETQYF.

This sequence joins TRBV19 and TRBJ1-6; 10 bases map to TRBD1. V shed 4 bases, J shed 10 bases, and the junction held 4 bases outside the gene matches. The CDR3 consists of 14 residues. From germline, CDR1 is LNHDA and CDR2 SQIVND (reference sequence). CDR3 sequence reads: CASSTDRGESPLHF. CDR3 bases: TGTGCCAGTAGTACGGACAGGGGGGAGTCACCCCTCCACTTT.

V gene TRBV7-8 combines with J gene TRBJ1-1; D remains unclear. The CDR3 covers 17 residues. V was cut by 1 base and J by 0 bases, with 15 bases left in between. CDR1 is SGHVS, CDR2 FQNEAQ, per germline. CDR3 amino acids: CASSLGPPLALNTEAFF. The CDR3 nucleotides are TGTGCCAGCAGCTTAGGGCCCCCCTTGGCCTTGAACACTGAAGCTTTCTTT.